This T cell receptor beta chain was retrieved from a study of Ad26.COV2.S vaccination and SARS-CoV-2 variants. Overall study findings and caveats: The study found higher spike-specific TCR breadth in vaccine than placebo recipients.

In regard to this clone: Its target is unknown.

Documented treatment: about 20 received Ad26.COV2.S at low or high dose, single or two shots; about 5 received placebo; per-sample allocation not given. The samples were gathered on day 63 after the first injection of vaccine or placebo. Boston supplied an adult donor aged 18-55 years. Wuhan-strain spike was delivered by a replication-incompetent Ad26 vector. Method: immunoSEQ multiplex PCR; TCRdb's copy keeps in-frame clones and lacks some. The top ten clones hold nearly 7.5% of a sample with approximately 400,000 clones, roughly four fifths of them seen once. There are 15 residues in the CDR3. Unmatched junction bases numbered 7, after V lost 2 bases and J lost 8 bases. Germline values: CDR1 MNHEY, CDR2 SVGAGI.

This sample comprised peripheral blood, obtained in a trial of Ad26.COV2.S vaccine versus placebo. The chain uses TRBV6-5 and TRBJ1-4; 8 bases are a match to TRBD1. This receptor was taken from a person between 18 and 65 years old who received the Ad26.COV2.S COVID-19 vaccine or a placebo. The CDR3 region has the DNA TGTGCCAGCAGTTACGCCGGACAGGGATGGGAAAAACTGTTTTTT. It translates to CASSYAGQGWEKLFF.